In its sample, the clone carrying this T cell receptor beta chain was seen a few times. Its antigen is as yet unknown. The germline V and J ends were trimmed by 4 bases and 6 bases, with 16 bases remaining between them. Germline lookup yields CDR1 MDHEN and CDR2 SYDVKM. The CDR3 runs to 14 residues. The data are from a study of breast tumors, draining lymph nodes, adjacent tissues. Study findings and constraints: Compared with basal-like, luminal-like tumors shared significantly more repertoire with nontumor tissue.

TCRdb reanalysed the multiplex PCR reads using MiXCR and keeps one entry per CDR3 protein. The data show some 150,000 distinct CDR3 sequences, with 20% to 25% seen just once and about 2.4% held by the top ten. Samples came from axillary lymph nodes draining the breast cancer. The chain joins TRBV28 to TRBJ2-7; D is unclear. The receptor was derived from a female donor with breast cancer. Some clones in this sample may be carry-over from other donors' samples. The specimen sequenced was axillary lymph node tissue. CDR3 residues: CASSSAPRLLEQYF. CDR3 sequence (DNA): TGTGCCAGCAGTTCCGCACCCCGCCTCCTCGAGCAGTACTTC.